What follows are 25 T cell receptor beta chains derived from one specimen sequenced in a study of OX40 agonist ivuxolimab in advanced cancers. The protocol was immunoSEQ multiplex PCR, while the TCRdb copy is restricted to in-frame clones and leaves out a portion. The sample yields under 70,000 clones, about nine tenths seen once. Sequences were derived from CD4+ or CD8+ T cells sorted from blood, sampled in a trial of the OX40 agonist ivuxolimab. All receptors come from an adult with an advanced solid tumor such as melanoma, head and neck, liver or kidney cancer.

The J gene is TRBJ2-1, the V gene TRBV1; TRBD1, the D gene given by the table, was not confirmed from the DNA. TRBV1 counts as a pseudogene. This CDR3 has 16 residues. The CDR3 DNA follows: TGCACCAGCAGCCAAGATTACAGGGCCTCCTACAATGAGCAGTTCTTC. It codes for CTSSQDYRASYNEQFF.

The chain combines TRBV11-3 with TRBJ1-4; D unresolved. This CDR3 spans 15 amino acids. V was cut by 3 bases and J by 7 bases, with 15 bases left in between. The germline gives CDR1 SGHNT, CDR2 YENEEA. CDR3 coding DNA: TGTGCCAGCAGCTTCGGTATATTCCAGAGTGAAAAACTGTTTTTT. Its translation: CASSFGIFQSEKLFF.

The chain has TRBV10-3 and TRBJ2-3; 11 bases are shared with TRBD2. V gave up 0 bases and J gave up 8 bases; unmatched junction bases: 10. The CDR3 is 17 residues long. Germline values: CDR1 ENHRY, CDR2 SYGVKD. The CDR3 bases are TGTGCCATCAGTGAGTCGGGACTAGCGGTACTAGTAGGTACGCAGTATTTT. Translated, it gives CAISESGLAVLVGTQYF.

This clone has only one observation. The chain links TRBV25-1 to TRBJ2-2; D unresolved. The CDR3 has 11 residues. The V and J ends lost 3 bases and 6 bases respectively, with 2 bases between them. The germline CDR1 and CDR2 sequences are MGHDK and SYGVNS. The chain's CDR3 is CASSDSGELFF. DNA for the CDR3: TGTGCCAGCAGTGACTCCGGGGAGCTGTTTTTT.

This chain links TRBV11-2 with TRBJ2-1, with 10 nucleotides matching TRBD2. Germline trimming cut 1 base from V and 9 bases from J; bases unmatched to any gene: 9. This CDR3 spans 16 amino acids. Germline CDR1 reads SGHAT; CDR2 reads FQNNGV. The chain's CDR3 is CASSLGSGRASGEQFF. CDR3 nucleotides: TGTGCCAGCAGCTTAGGGAGCGGGAGGGCCTCTGGTGAGCAGTTCTTC.

Points on this clone: Additional DNA sequences in this sample encode the identical CDR3. The chain joins TRBV2 to TRBJ1-4; D possibly corresponds to TRBD1 (6 bases). Germline V gives CDR1 SNHLY, CDR2 FYNNEI. Trimming took 7 bases from V and 5 from J, leaving 11 bases between them. The CDR3 extends over 13 amino acids. The CDR3 coding sequence is TGTGCCAGCAAACAGGGTCCGAATGAAAAACTGTTTTTT. Encoded protein: CASKQGPNEKLFF. Full variable domain (remainder filled in from reference TRBV2 and TRBJ1-4): EPEVTQTPSHQVTQMGQEVILRCVPISNHLYFYWYRQILGQKVEFLVSFYNNEISEKSEIFDDQFSVERPDGSNFTLKIRSTKLEDSAMYFCASKQGPNEKLFFGSGTQLSVL.

This chain uses TRBV7-9 with TRBJ1-1; 8 bases line up with TRBD1. The CDR3 extends over 14 amino acids. The J segment lost 7 bases and the V segment lost 4 bases, leaving 8 bases of the junction unmatched. CDR1 and CDR2 from the germline V gene are SEHNR and FQNEAQ (reference sequence). DNA of the CDR3: TGTGCCAGCAGCTCAACCGACGGGACAGGTGAAGCTTTCTTT. This gives the protein CASSSTDGTGEAFF.

The rearrangement joins TRBV2 to TRBJ2-2; 9 nucleotides agree with TRBD1. Germline CDR1 is SNHLY and CDR2 is FYNNEI. V trimming: 3 bases; J trimming: 7 bases; junction bases outside the gene matches: 6. This CDR3 is built from 15 residues. For the CDR3, the DNA is TGTGCCAGCAGTGACGGACAGGGGAGCCACGGGGAGCTGTTTTTT. Amino acid sequence: CASSDGQGSHGELFF.

The CDR3 bases are TGTGCCAGCAGCAACAGGGTGAAAGCTTTCTTT. Protein: CASSNRVKAFF. The chain links TRBV6-6 to TRBJ1-1; weak D call: TRBD1 (6 bases). Germline V gene sequence: CDR1 MNHNY, CDR2 SVGAGI (reference sequence). The CDR3 spans 11 residues. Trimming took 6 bases from V and 9 from J, leaving 11 bases between them.

CDR3 in DNA: TGTGCCAGCTCACCTATATCTGGGGGATCTGGCTACACCTTC. This translates into CASSPISGGSGYTF. V and J are TRBV18 and TRBJ1-2; possibly TRBD1 for D (5 bases). The CDR3 extends over 14 amino acids. Germline V gene data show CDR1 as KGHSH and CDR2 as LQKENI. V lost 3 bases to trimming and J lost 7 bases, with 15 bases between them.

The V and J genes are TRBV7-9 and TRBJ2-1; 16 bases are shared with TRBD2. CDR1 is SEHNR, CDR2 FQNEAQ, per germline (reference sequence). Losses at the gene ends were 10 bases for V and 3 bases for J; bases not matched to a gene: 9. There are 17 residues in the CDR3. CDR3 nucleotide sequence: TGTGCCACCTCAGGGACTAGCGGGAGGGCCTTCTACAATGAGCAGTTCTTC. Its translation is CATSGTSGRAFYNEQFF. Combining the CDR3 with reference TRBV7-9 and TRBJ2-1 gives the whole variable domain DTGVSQNPRHKITKRGQNVTFRCDPISEHNRLYWYRQTLGQGPEFLTYFQNEAQLEKSRLLSDRFSAERPKGSFSTLEIQRTEQGDSAMYLCATSGTSGRAFYNEQFFGPGTRLTVL.

The chain links TRBV20-1 to TRBJ2-1, with D unresolved. From germline, CDR1 is DFQATT and CDR2 SNEGSKA (reference sequence). Trimming took off 2 bases at V and 6 bases at J, with 5 bases between the two ends. The CDR3 sequence is 11 residues long. The CDR3 sequence: CSARSVNEQFF. As DNA, the CDR3 is TGCAGTGCTAGATCAGTCAATGAGCAGTTCTTC.

The chain uses TRBV5-4 and TRBJ1-6; no clear D. Germline V gene data show CDR1 as SGHNT and CDR2 as YYREEE (reference sequence). The CDR3 totals 15 residues. The V and J ends lost 4 bases and 0 bases respectively, with 8 bases between them. CDR3 amino acids: CASSVGISYNSPLHF. The CDR3, as DNA: TGTGCCAGCAGCGTCGGGATCTCCTATAATTCACCCCTCCACTTT. Full variable domain (remainder filled in from reference TRBV5-4 and TRBJ1-6): ETGVTQSPTHLIKTRGQQVTLRCSSQSGHNTVSWYQQALGQGPQFIFQYYREEENGRGNFPPRFSGLQFPNYSSELNVNALELDDSALYLCASSVGISYNSPLHFGNGTRLTVT.

This clone was seen a handful of times. V is TRBV20-1 and J is TRBJ2-5; D is unclear. The CDR3 loop spans 11 amino acids. With 6 bases removed from V and 5 bases from J, the gap between germline ends came to 10 bases. Looked up from germline, CDR1 is DFQATT and CDR2 is SNEGSKA (reference sequence). The CDR3 spells CSALAWETQYF. CDR3 DNA sequence: TGCAGTGCCCTGGCGTGGGAGACCCAGTACTTC.

This clone was observed a few times. The CDR3 DNA sequence: TGCGCCAGCAGCCCCGGGGGAGGTCCAGCCACAGATACGCAGTATTTT. This gives the protein CASSPGGGPATDTQYF. V gene TRBV5-1 combines with J gene TRBJ2-3; perhaps TRBD2 as D (6 bases). V dropped 4 bases and J dropped 2 bases, with 17 bases sitting between them. Germline V CDR1 and CDR2: SGHRS, YFSETQ. CDR3 size: 16 residues. Variable domain in full (rest from reference TRBV5-1 and TRBJ2-3): KAGVTQTPRYLIKTRGQQVTLSCSPISGHRSVSWYQQTPGQGLQFLFEYFSETQRNKGNFPGRFSGRQFSNSRSEMNVSTLELGDSALYLCASSPGGGPATDTQYFGPGTRLTVL.

The rearrangement uses TRBV23-1 and TRBJ1-2; the match to TRBD1 covers 9 bases. TRBV23-1 is marked as an open reading frame, function uncertain. This CDR3 is 15 amino acids long. J lost 5 bases, V lost 5 bases, and 9 bases had no gene match. The CDR3 reads CASSWTGDRFYGYTF. The CDR3 DNA reads as TGCGCCAGCAGTTGGACAGGGGATCGTTTTTATGGCTACACCTTC.

This clone was seen only once. The V gene is TRBV7-8, the J gene TRBJ2-1, with 11 bases aligning to TRBD2. The CDR3 runs 19 residues. V trimming: 5 bases; J trimming: 7 bases; junction bases outside the gene matches: 19. The germline gives CDR1 SGHVS, CDR2 FQNEAQ. The CDR3 DNA is TGTGCCAGCAGCGCACGTCATTTCCAAACTAGCGGGAGTGCAAATGAGCAGTTCTTC. This translates into CASSARHFQTSGSANEQFF. The full variable domain, completed using reference TRBV7-8 and TRBJ2-1, is GAGVSQSPRYKVAKRGQDVALRCDPISGHVSLFWYQQALGQGPEFLTYFQNEAQLDKSGLPSDRFFAERPEGSVSTLKIQRTQQEDSAVYLCASSARHFQTSGSANEQFFGPGTRLTVL.

The gene calls are TRBV27 and TRBJ2-7; D is unclear. The CDR3 runs to 14 residues. V gave up 0 bases and J gave up 1 base, with 7 bases separating them. Germline V CDR1 and CDR2: MNHEY, SMNVEV (reference sequence). CDR3 DNA: TGTGCCAGCAGTTTATCAGGCTATTCCTACGAGCAGTACTTC. Residues: CASSLSGYSYEQYF.

The rearrangement joins TRBV5-1 to TRBJ1-3, with D possibly TRBD1 on 5 matching bases. V was trimmed by 4 bases and J by 4 bases, leaving 12 bases between them. The CDR3 extends over 14 amino acids. Germline CDR1 reads SGHRS; CDR2 reads YFSETQ. The CDR3 loop is CASSDGTYGNTIYF. CDR3 bases: TGCGCCAGCAGCGACGGGACCTACGGAAACACCATATATTTT.

This chain links TRBV28 with TRBJ1-5; possibly TRBD1 for D (5 bases). V was trimmed by 5 bases and J by 15 bases, leaving 14 bases between them. Per germline, CDR1 MDHEN and CDR2 SYDVKM. This CDR3 has 11 amino acids. Written as DNA, the CDR3 is TGTGCCAGCAGTCTAACCAGGGAACGGCATTTT. It codes for CASSLTRERHF.

The chain uses TRBV4-1 and TRBJ2-7; D is possibly TRBD2 (5 bases). Per the germline V gene, CDR1 is MGHRA and CDR2 is YSYEKL. The CDR3 contains 16 residues. V gave up 2 bases and J gave up 0 bases, with 14 bases separating them. The CDR3 spells CASSQTQRYNSYEQYF. The CDR3 nucleotides are TGCGCCAGCAGCCAAACCCAGCGGTACAACTCCTACGAGCAGTACTTC.

The chain combines TRBV6-5 with TRBJ2-7, with a weak D call TRBD2 (5 bases). Germline lookup yields CDR1 MNHEY and CDR2 SVGAGI. Trimming removed 0 bases from V and 7 bases from J, with 16 bases in between. This CDR3 has 15 amino acids. CDR3 sequence reads: CASSYSRSLRGEQYF. CDR3 DNA: TGTGCCAGCAGTTACTCGAGGTCACTAAGAGGGGAGCAGTACTTC.

This clone was picked up a small number of times. The chain is built from TRBV28 and TRBJ2-5; D remains ambiguous. V lost 10 bases to trimming and J lost 4 bases, with 13 bases between them. The CDR3 covers 12 residues. Per the germline V gene, CDR1 is MDHEN and CDR2 is SYDVKM. The CDR3 here is CAISGSSETQYF. DNA of the CDR3: TGTGCCATCTCTGGTAGTTCAGAGACCCAGTACTTC.

The rearrangement joins TRBV28 to TRBJ2-3, with D tentatively TRBD1 or TRBD2 (5 bases each). Per the germline V gene, CDR1 is MDHEN and CDR2 is SYDVKM. The CDR3 runs 14 residues. With 7 bases removed from V and 6 bases from J, the gap between germline ends came to 17 bases. In DNA, the CDR3 is TGTGCCAGCACCCCTTGGGGGAGTTCTGATACGCAGTATTTT. Protein: CASTPWGSSDTQYF.

This chain joins TRBV5-1 and TRBJ1-1; 9 bases agree with TRBD1. From germline, CDR1 is SGHRS and CDR2 YFSETQ. The CDR3 totals 15 residues. With 4 bases clipped from V and 3 bases from J, the junction kept 7 bases outside the gene matches. CDR3 in DNA: TGCGCCAGCAGCCCCGAGACAGGGGGACACACTGAAGCTTTCTTT. Its translation is CASSPETGGHTEAFF.